The source of this T cell receptor beta chain is a study of PD-L1 blockade in urothelial cancer (TCRdb year 2017). About the investigation overall: Therapy was started at some point between 2013 and 2015 for all patients, and atezolizumab 1,200 mg was administered intravenously every 3 weeks. About 85% of the 29 patients were males with bladder-origin urothelial cancer, and about 60% of the 29 reported a prior smoking history. Patients had an ECOG performance status of 0 or 1 and had received between 0 and 3 prior chemotherapy regimens. Blood samples were analyzed at 3 weeks after treatment start (second dose) and at 6 weeks after treatment start. A median of about 140,000 T cells and just over 80,000 unique TCRs was obtained from blood samples, and a median clonality of around 0.08 was observed. The study, an exploratory multi-omic analysis, examined somatic, immune and clinical correlates of response to PD-L1 blockade with atezolizumab in urothelial cancer. Pretreatment tumor samples and matched peripheral blood, collected serially before and after atezolizumab treatment, underwent TCR sequencing. Durable clinical benefit meant progression-free survival longer than 6 months, and TCR features were also tested against progression-free and overall survival. In the same patients, whole exome sequencing and RNA sequencing of pretreatment tumors were performed in addition to TCR sequencing. Durable clinical benefit was achieved by nine patients but not by the remaining 20. Under 30 patients had pretreatment blood TCR-seq, 24 had at least one posttreatment blood collection, and 24 had tumor TCR-seq. What the study reported, not specific to this receptor: Improved progression-free and overall survival was found to be associated with pretreatment peripheral blood TCR clonality below the median. Because the sample size was small (n ≈ 31) and many exploratory analyses were performed, the results are intended to be hypothesis-generating. Among patients with durable benefit, tumor-associated TCR clones showed greater expansion in peripheral blood 3 weeks after treatment started (n ≈ 21, p = 0.022).

Synthetic TCR analog templates were spiked into each PCR so that absolute template abundance could be estimated from read counts. The immunoSEQ assay was used to amplify TCRbeta CDR3 regions from genomic DNA with bias-controlled V and J gene primers. Sequencing of rearranged TCRbeta segments was performed at approximately 20X coverage. As for the authors' bioinformatics: Clustering was used to correct sequencing errors, and CDR3s were annotated against IMGT to assign V, D and J genes. Downstream analyses used only productive TCRbeta rearrangements and left out out-of-frame or stop-codon sequences. To compute clonality, Shannon entropy was normalized by the log of the number of unique productive sequences and then subtracted from one. Fisher's exact test with Benjamini-Hochberg correction, at a threshold of adjusted p below 0.01, was used to find clones that differed between time points or between blood and tumor. Imported from immuneACCESS, the table was reduced by TCRdb to in-frame sequences with V and J called. These copies leave out some clones; in studies compared against another copy, an unresolved V gene accounts for under half, and the cause of the remainder is not known. Clonal size and the V and J genes are those of that table, whereas D and trimming came from the DNA. Within this sample are about 90,000 clones, with roughly 80% of them counted one time only. The ten most abundant clones make up 8.4% of the sample.

Note on this clone: Its binding antigen is unknown. Base-call qualities are not available, and no considerably larger clone is one nucleotide away.

The time point label, as the study defines it: peripheral blood 6 weeks after treatment start. A total of 25 to 30 patients with locally advanced or metastatic urothelial carcinoma, treated at Memorial Sloan Kettering on a trial protocol, made up the cohort. Peripheral blood mononuclear cells were collected from each patient pretreatment and during treatment, giving between 1 and 8 total time points per patient. The Qiagen DNeasy Blood extraction kit was used to purify genomic DNA from total PBMCs and tumor samples. Collected pretreatment and during treatment, PBMCs were isolated and stored as previously described. CDR1 and CDR2 were assigned from the germline V gene as MGHRA and YSYEKL. V lost 3 bases and J lost 1 base; the stretch between them is 11 bases long. The CDR3 starts with the cysteine, ends with the phenylalanine, and has 15 residues. The kept DNA is CDR3 alone, 45 bases in frame from the first base.

This receptor was taken from a man aged 70 or older with urothelial cancer. The source was PBMCs, collected around atezolizumab (anti-PD-L1) treatment. Recombination joined TRBV4-1 with TRBJ2-3; TRBD1 might be the D gene, on 6 matching bases. The CDR3 in this case is CASSQGGGRTDTQYF. The DNA is as follows: TGCGCCAGCAGCCAGGGTGGGGGCCGCACAGATACGCAGTATTTT.